The 17 T cell receptor beta chains listed next were all sequenced from one sample in a study of OX40 agonist ivuxolimab in advanced cancers. The data were produced by immunoSEQ multiplex PCR, yet TCRdb's version contains in-frame clones alone and is incomplete. The data contain 42,000 or so clones, 85% to 90% of them seen just once; the ten biggest clones take up under 5.5%. The sequencing here drew on CD4+ or CD8+ T cells sorted from blood, taken in a trial of the OX40 agonist ivuxolimab. Receptor source: an adult with an advanced solid tumor such as melanoma, head and neck, liver or kidney cancer.

The chain links TRBV5-8 to TRBJ2-3; TRBD1 agrees at 7 bases. CDR3 length equals 15 residues. The germline CDR1 and CDR2 sequences are SGHTS and YDEGEE. J gave up 2 bases and V 4 bases, and 7 bases lay outside the gene matches. This chain's CDR3 is CASSRWTGTTDTQYF. As DNA, the CDR3 is TGTGCCAGCAGCCGATGGACAGGCACCACAGATACGCAGTATTTT.

The chain's CDR3 is CASSQGDRNTEAFF. The CDR3 nucleotides read TGTGCCAGCAGCCAAGGAGATAGGAACACTGAAGCTTTCTTT. The rearrangement links TRBV4-2 to TRBJ1-1; D is uncertain. V gave up 1 base and J gave up 1 base, with 7 bases separating them. Germline-derived CDR1 and CDR2 are LGHNA and YNFKEQ. The CDR3 is made up of 14 amino acids.

This rearrangement joins TRBV28 to TRBJ1-5, with D uncertain. V dropped 6 bases and J dropped 4 bases, with 16 bases sitting between them. Germline-derived CDR1 and CDR2 are MDHEN and SYDVKM. This CDR3 has 15 residues. CDR3 nucleotide sequence: TGTGCCAGCAGCCCCAACGGACGGATAAATCAGCCCCAGCATTTT. Residues: CASSPNGRINQPQHF. Looking up the rest from reference TRBV28 and TRBJ1-5 gives the full variable domain: DVKVTQSSRYLVKRTGEKVFLECVQDMDHENMFWYRQDPGLGLRLIYFSYDVKMKEKGDIPEGYSVSREKKERFSLILESASTNQTSMYLCASSPNGRINQPQHFGDGTRLSIL.

The J gene is TRBJ1-5, the V gene TRBV30; D gene unclear. Trimming pared 2 bases from V and 0 bases from J, leaving 8 bases between. Germline V gene lookup returns CDR1 GTSNPN and CDR2 SVGIG (reference sequence). This CDR3 comprises 14 residues. CDR3 region: CAWSRGYSNQPQHF. CDR3 coding DNA: TGTGCCTGGAGTCGAGGGTATAGCAATCAGCCCCAGCATTTT.

The chain couples TRBV5-6 to TRBJ1-1; 10 positions agree with TRBD1. With 0 bases clipped from V and 5 bases from J, the junction kept 10 bases outside the gene matches. The CDR3 totals 17 residues. Germline CDR1 reads SGHDT; CDR2 reads YYEEEE. CDR3: CASSLAVWDRGGTEAFF. In DNA form, the CDR3 reads TGTGCCAGCAGCTTGGCCGTCTGGGACAGGGGTGGGACTGAAGCTTTCTTT. The full variable domain, its missing parts supplied by reference TRBV5-6 and TRBJ1-1, is DAGVTQSPTHLIKTRGQQVTLRCSPKSGHDTVSWYQQALGQGPQFIFQYYEEEERQRGNFPDRFSGHQFPNYSSELNVNALLLGDSALYLCASSLAVWDRGGTEAFFGQGTRLTVV.

The J gene is TRBJ1-4, the V gene TRBV6-5; a weak D match, TRBD1 (5 bases). V was cut by 7 bases and J by 7 bases, with 16 bases left in between. Germline CDR1 and CDR2: MNHEY and SVGAGI. This CDR3 has 14 amino acids. The CDR3 spells CASTHKGSSEKLFF. Here the CDR3 DNA reads TGTGCCAGCACACACAAGGGGTCTAGTGAAAAACTGTTTTTT.

This clone was seen just once. The chain has TRBV2 and TRBJ2-5; D call uncertain. The J call may be faulty, since TRBJ2-7 better matches the DNA end. Looked up from germline, CDR1 is SNHLY and CDR2 is FYNNEI. The CDR3 is 15 residues long. DNA of the CDR3: TGTGCCAGCAGCGGTCCAGTCCAAAGCTCCTACGAGCAGTACTTC. As protein: CASSGPVQSSYEQYF.

A remark on this clone: One junction end does not reproduce the germline sequence, and a read error may be involved. The CDR3 spells CAWSVGVTGEPFF. In DNA, the CDR3 is TGTGCCTGGAGTGTGGGGGTCACCGGGGAGCCGTTTTTT. The gene calls are TRBV30 and TRBJ2-2; the D call may be TRBD1 or TRBD2 (5 bases each). Germline loops: CDR1 GTSNPN, CDR2 SVGIG (reference sequence). The CDR3 covers 13 residues.

This clone has a single count. The chain combines TRBV7-2 with TRBJ1-2; the D gene is possibly TRBD1 (6 bases). The germline CDR1 and CDR2 sequences are SGHTA and FQGNSA. Deletions cut 4 bases from V and 2 bases from J, with 11 bases between. This CDR3 contains 14 residues. CDR3 residues: CASSSTGGNYGYTF. As DNA, the CDR3 is TGTGCCAGCAGCTCGACAGGAGGCAACTATGGCTACACCTTC.

The genes are TRBV2 and TRBJ2-3, with D tentatively TRBD2 (7 bases). Germline-derived CDR1 and CDR2 are SNHLY and FYNNEI. Trimming left V 8 bases short and J 8 bases short, with 20 bases between. The CDR3 length is 14 residues. CDR3 sequence: CASASGGQRVTQYF. The CDR3 nucleotides are TGTGCCAGCGCATCCGGGGGGCAGAGGGTTACGCAGTATTTT. Together with reference TRBV2 and TRBJ2-3, the CDR3 gives the full variable domain: EPEVTQTPSHQVTQMGQEVILRCVPISNHLYFYWYRQILGQKVEFLVSFYNNEISEKSEIFDDQFSVERPDGSNFTLKIRSTKLEDSAMYFCASASGGQRVTQYFGPGTRLTVL.

The genes are TRBV30 and TRBJ1-4; 7 nucleotides line up with TRBD1. After removal of 2 bases from V and 8 bases from J, the junction contained 5 bases not matched to a gene. This CDR3 is built from 13 residues. Germline values: CDR1 GTSNPN, CDR2 SVGIG (reference sequence). This CDR3 is CAWSRQQGEKLFF. The CDR3 DNA sequence: TGTGCCTGGAGTCGACAACAGGGGGAAAAACTGTTTTTT.

J is TRBJ1-5 and V is TRBV19; a weak D match, TRBD1 (5 bases). Per germline, CDR1 LNHDA and CDR2 SQIVND (reference sequence). CDR3 size: 16 residues. Between the trimmed V and J ends, which lost 5 bases and 0 bases, there was a span of 14 bases. The CDR3 loop reads CASSPQGPYSNQPQHF. DNA for the CDR3: TGTGCCAGTAGTCCCCAGGGCCCCTATAGCAATCAGCCCCAGCATTTT.

The gene calls are TRBV10-1 and TRBJ2-2; TRBD2 aligns across 7 bases. The CDR3 sequence is 16 residues long. J gave up 4 bases and V 7 bases, and 12 bases lay outside the gene matches. CDR1 WNHNN and CDR2 SYGVQD come from the germline V gene (reference sequence). In nucleotides, the CDR3 is TGCGCCAGCACCGGGGGAGGGCCCGGGGGCACCGGGGAGCTGTTTTTT. Translation gives CASTGGGPGGTGELFF.

The chain uses TRBV7-3 and TRBJ2-1; the D call may be TRBD1 or TRBD2 (5 bases each). The V gene's germline CDR1 is SGHTA and CDR2 FQGTGA. V lost 6 bases and J lost 5, with 17 bases in between. The CDR3 is 15 residues long. CDR3 DNA sequence: TGTGCCAGCAGTCCGACGGGGCCCAACCACAATGAGCAGTTCTTC. The encoded protein is CASSPTGPNHNEQFF.

This chain connects TRBV14 to TRBJ1-2; 11 nucleotides match TRBD1. V shed 1 base, J shed 4 bases, and the junction held 17 bases outside the gene matches. CDR1 is SGHDN, CDR2 FVKESK, per germline. The CDR3 extends over 20 amino acids. CDR3 DNA sequence: TGTGCCAGCAGCCAAGGAAATTTTGCCGGGGACAGGGGGTTTTTCTATGGCTACACCTTC. Translated: CASSQGNFAGDRGFFYGYTF.

This chain connects TRBV7-6 to TRBJ2-5; no definite D call. Germline CDR1 is SGHVS and CDR2 is FNYEAQ. The CDR3 length is 15 residues. V lost 5 bases, J lost 4 bases, and 17 bases lay in between. CDR3 loop: CASSQSVSPPETQYF. The CDR3, as DNA: TGTGCCAGCAGCCAATCTGTGTCCCCCCCAGAGACCCAGTACTTC.

The rearrangement joins TRBV28 to TRBJ1-3; 8 nucleotides align to TRBD1. The CDR3 contains 15 residues. J gave up 4 bases and V 7 bases, and 9 bases lay outside the gene matches. CDR1 is MDHEN, CDR2 SYDVKM, per germline. CDR3 sequence reads: CASTNQGAGGNTIYF. Written as DNA, the CDR3 is TGTGCCAGCACCAATCAGGGGGCAGGGGGAAACACCATATATTTT. The variable domain in full, completed from reference TRBV28 and TRBJ1-3, reads DVKVTQSSRYLVKRTGEKVFLECVQDMDHENMFWYRQDPGLGLRLIYFSYDVKMKEKGDIPEGYSVSREKKERFSLILESASTNQTSMYLCASTNQGAGGNTIYFGEGSWLTVV.